This entry concerns a single T cell receptor beta chain. The target antigen is unknown. The CDR3 is 16 amino acids. Trimming cost V 5 bases and J 0 bases, with 13 bases left between them. The germline gives CDR1 KGHDR, CDR2 SFDVKD. TCRdb's copy holds only in-frame clones and misses some; the assay was immunoSEQ multiplex PCR. The profile covers approximately 130,000 clones, with about 89% appearing a single time and more than 9.5% taken by the ten largest. This sample is drawn from a study of T cell responses to AZD1222 COVID-19 vaccine. Findings of the study overall: White British donors predominated, females outnumbered males, and clonal diversity was possibly underestimated. Spike was spanned by vaccine-associated CD4 TCRs, which were dominant at 160-218 and 743-854. Two AZD1222 administrations were followed by greater Spike-specific TCR breadth and depth. Repertoire sampling happened only post peak T cell response.

The chain couples TRBV24-1 to TRBJ2-1, with D possibly matching TRBD1 (5 bases). This receptor was obtained from an adult in good health. The source material was peripheral blood, sampled on day 0 of MenACWY control vaccination. The CDR3 DNA reads TGTGCCACCAGTGGAGGCGACAGTACCTCCTACAATGAGCAGTTCTTC. Amino acids: CATSGGDSTSYNEQFF.